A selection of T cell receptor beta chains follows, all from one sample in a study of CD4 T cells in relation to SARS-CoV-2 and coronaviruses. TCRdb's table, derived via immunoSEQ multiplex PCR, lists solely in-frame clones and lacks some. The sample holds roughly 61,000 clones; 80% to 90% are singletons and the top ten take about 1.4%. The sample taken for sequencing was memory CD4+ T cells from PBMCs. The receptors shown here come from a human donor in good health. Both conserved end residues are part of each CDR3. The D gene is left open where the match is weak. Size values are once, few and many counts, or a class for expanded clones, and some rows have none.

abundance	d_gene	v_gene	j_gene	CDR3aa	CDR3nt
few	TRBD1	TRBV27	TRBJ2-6	CASSPPGQFSGANVLTF	TGTGCCAGCAGTCCTCCGGGACAGTTCTCTGGGGCCAACGTCCTGACTTTC
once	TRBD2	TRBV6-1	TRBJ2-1	CASSAATGGIYNEQFF	TGTGCCAGCAGTGCCGCTACGGGAGGGATCTACAATGAGCAGTTCTTC
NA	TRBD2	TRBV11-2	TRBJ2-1	CASRDLAVSSYNEQFF	TGTGCCAGCAGAGATCTAGCGGTAAGCTCCTACAATGAGCAGTTCTTC
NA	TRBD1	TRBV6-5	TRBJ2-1	CASSDRGRVREQFF	TGTGCCAGCAGCGACAGGGGGCGAGTAAGGGAGCAGTTCTTC
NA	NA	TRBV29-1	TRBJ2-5	CSVARSGREETQYF	TGCAGCGTTGCCCGAAGCGGACGGGAAGAGACCCAGTACTTC
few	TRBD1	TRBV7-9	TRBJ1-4	CASSKDRGLLFF	TGTGCCAGCAGTAAGGACAGGGGACTTCTGTTTTTT
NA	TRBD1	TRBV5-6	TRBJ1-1	CASGSGGGTEAFF	TGTGCCAGCGGATCAGGGGGCGGCACTGAAGCTTTCTTT
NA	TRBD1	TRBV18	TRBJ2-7	CASSPGTGATYEQYF	TGTGCCAGCTCACCGGGGACAGGGGCTACCTACGAGCAGTACTTC
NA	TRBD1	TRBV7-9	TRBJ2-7	CASSLAGTGGSEQYF	TGTGCCAGCAGCTTAGCCGGGACAGGGGGCTCGGAGCAGTACTTC
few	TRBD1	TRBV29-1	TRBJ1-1	CSVEGQGWNTEAFF	TGCAGCGTTGAGGGACAGGGGTGGAACACTGAAGCTTTCTTT
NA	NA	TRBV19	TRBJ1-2	CASSIQTDFYGYTF	TGTGCCAGTAGTATACAGACGGACTTCTATGGCTACACCTTC
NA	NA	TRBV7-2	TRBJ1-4	CASSLVGGQGNEKLFF	TGTGCCAGCAGCTTAGTTGGGGGGCAGGGGAATGAAAAACTGTTTTTT
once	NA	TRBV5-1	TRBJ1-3	CASSLARGLSGNTIYF	TGCGCCAGCAGCTTGGCCCGGGGGCTCTCTGGAAACACCATATATTTT
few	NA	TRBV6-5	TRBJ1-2	CASRKGITHYGYTF	TGTGCCAGCAGGAAGGGCATCACCCACTATGGCTACACCTTC
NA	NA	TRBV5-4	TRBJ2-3	CASSFRESGTDTQYF	TGTGCCAGCAGCTTCCGGGAGTCCGGCACAGATACGCAGTATTTT
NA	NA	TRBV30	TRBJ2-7	CAWRAGGYEQYF	TGTGCCTGGAGGGCTGGGGGCTACGAGCAGTACTTC
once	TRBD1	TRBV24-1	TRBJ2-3	CATSDFTGGPDTQYF	TGTGCCACCAGTGATTTCACAGGGGGTCCGGATACGCAGTATTTT
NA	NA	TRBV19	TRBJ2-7	CASSIQSGARYEQYF	TGTGCCAGTAGTATACAGTCAGGGGCCCGATACGAGCAGTACTTC
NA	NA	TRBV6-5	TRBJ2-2	CASVAVNTGELFF	TGTGCCAGCGTGGCAGTTAACACCGGGGAGCTGTTTTTT
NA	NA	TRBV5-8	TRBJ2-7	CASSPTVVSYEQYF	TGTGCCAGCAGCCCGACAGTTGTATCCTACGAGCAGTACTTC
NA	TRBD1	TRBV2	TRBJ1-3	CASSFDRGFGTIYF	TGTGCCAGCAGTTTTGACAGGGGGTTCGGCACCATATATTTT
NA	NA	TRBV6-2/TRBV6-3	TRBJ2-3	CASSSDLREYTQYF	TGTGCCAGCAGTTCGGACCTTAGGGAATATACGCAGTATTTT
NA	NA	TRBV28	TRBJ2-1	CASSRTPGLAFYNEQFF	TGTGCCAGCAGTCGCACCCCGGGACTGGCATTTTACAATGAGCAGTTCTTC
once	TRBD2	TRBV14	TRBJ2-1	CASSPPPRGSPPLEQFF	TGTGCCAGCAGCCCTCCCCCGCGCGGGAGTCCCCCCCTGGAGCAGTTCTTC
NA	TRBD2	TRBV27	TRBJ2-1	CASRRTSGRDEQFF	TGTGCCAGCAGGCGGACTAGCGGGCGGGATGAGCAGTTCTTC
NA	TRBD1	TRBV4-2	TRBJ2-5	CASSQGDRGTQETQYF	TGTGCCAGCAGCCAAGGGGACAGGGGAACTCAAGAGACCCAGTACTTC
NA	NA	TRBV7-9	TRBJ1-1	CASSIQGNTEAFF	TGTGCCAGCAGCATACAGGGGAACACTGAAGCTTTCTTT
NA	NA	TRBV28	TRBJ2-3	CASRLTGSDTQYF	TGTGCCAGCAGGCTCACAGGGTCAGATACGCAGTATTTT
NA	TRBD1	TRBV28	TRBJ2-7	CASSLWDRPEQYF	TGTGCCAGCAGTTTATGGGACAGGCCCGAGCAGTACTTC
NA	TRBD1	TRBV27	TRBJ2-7	CASSSLGTGQESYEQYF	TGTGCCAGCAGTTCCCTCGGGACGGGACAGGAATCCTACGAGCAGTACTTC
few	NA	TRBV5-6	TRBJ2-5	CASSSGTEDLETQYF	TGTGCCAGCAGCTCGGGGACCGAGGACCTAGAGACCCAGTACTTC
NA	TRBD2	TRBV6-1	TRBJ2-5	CASSGILAASQETQYF	TGTGCCAGCAGTGGAATACTAGCGGCGTCCCAAGAGACCCAGTACTTC